Given below is one T cell receptor (beta chain) in context. The data derive from a study of control samples from healthy donors and cancer patients. Germline-derived CDR1 and CDR2 are KGHSH and LQKENI. The CDR3 covers 16 residues. Trimming cost V 6 bases and J 0 bases, with 15 bases left between them. Clones were read by immunoSEQ multiplex PCR, and TCRdb kept only the in-frame ones, dropping some. This table holds 150,000 or so clones, about 94% found once. The genes are TRBV18 and TRBJ1-3; perhaps TRBD1 as D (5 bases). The TCR comes from a man in his forties in good health. Sequencing used blood. This chain's CDR3 is CASSASGPISGNTIYF. Written as DNA, the CDR3 is TGTGCCAGCTCGGCATCGGGACCGATCTCTGGAAACACCATATATTTT.